This T cell receptor (beta chain) was identified in a study of early stage breast cancer tumors. The CDR3 length is 16 residues. After removal of 7 bases from V and 0 bases from J, the junction contained 4 bases not matched to a gene. Germline V gene lookup returns CDR1 SNHLY and CDR2 FYNNEI. This table comes from immunoSEQ multiplex PCR, and its TCRdb copy is limited to in-frame clones, with some not included. The sample has 45,000 to 65,000 clones, roughly 78% seen once; the top ten hold roughly 3%. Findings and caveats of the study: Enriched TCRB sequences shared across patients were mostly commonly generated sequences.

Worth noting for this clone: The antigen is undetermined.

The sequence derives from a person aged 35-49 years with breast cancer. Sequencing was carried out using blood. V usage is TRBV2 and J usage is TRBJ2-6, with TRBD2 matching 9 bases. In nucleotides, the CDR3 is TGTGCCAGCAAGGTACTAGCGGGCTCTGGGGCCAACGTCCTGACTTTC. This translates into CASKVLAGSGANVLTF.